This TCR beta chain was recovered during a study of memory CD4+ T cells and cytomegalovirus serostatus. About the research overall: Healthy Belgian adult donors included roughly ten CMV-positive and some 24 CMV-negative people.

This table comes from immunoSEQ multiplex PCR, and its TCRdb copy is limited to in-frame clones, with some not included. The data contain about 52,000 clones, about 80% of them seen just once; the ten biggest clones take up roughly 1.4%. Of note for this clone: Its antigen is undetermined.

Points from the study as a whole: Suggested: most of the CMV-linked TCR signature lies in CD4+ memory cells.

The sort gate was single viable CD3+CD4+CD8-CD45RO+ cells for memory CD4+ T cells. Total CD4+ T cells were enriched by CD4 positive selection. The CDR3 has 14 amino acids. Per the germline V gene, CDR1 is SGHAT and CDR2 is FQNNGV. Trimming pared 1 base from V and 2 bases from J, leaving 9 bases between. Sample: memory CD4+ T cells from blood. The TCR comes from an adult in good health and CMV-seropositive. The chain combines TRBV11-2 with TRBJ2-7, with unresolved D. This chain's CDR3 is CASSLVGSAYEQYF. CDR3 sequence (DNA): TGTGCCAGCAGCTTAGTCGGCAGCGCCTACGAGCAGTACTTC.